These T cell receptor beta chains were read from a single sample in a study of T cell responses to AZD1222 COVID-19 vaccine. Here immunoSEQ multiplex PCR was the method, and the copy in TCRdb shows in-frame clones only, minus some. The sample holds around 100,000 clones, nearly 95% seen once. Sequencing used peripheral blood, obtained on day 0 of AZD1222 vaccination. The receptors here all came from an adult in good health. The CDR3 runs from the conserved cysteine through the conserved F or W. Fields, in order: D gene, clone size, J gene, V gene, CDR3 DNA, CDR3 protein. The D gene is left open where the match is weak. Clone size is given for some rows only: seen once, a few or many times, or a class if the clone is expanded.

>.|.|TRBJ1-3|TRBV11-2
TGTGCCAGCAGGTTACCTGGAGACAGCTCTGGAAACACCATATATTTT
CASRLPGDSSGNTIYF
>.|.|TRBJ2-7|TRBV6-2/TRBV6-3
TGTGCCAGCAGCGCATCCGGGGCCTACGAGCAGTACTTC
CASSASGAYEQYF
>.|.|TRBJ1-2|TRBV28
TGTGCCAGCAGGGCAGGAGTCTATGGCTACACCTTC
CASRAGVYGYTF
>.|.|TRBJ2-1|TRBV19
TGTGCCAGTAGTATTTCTTCGTTTGATTATGAGCAGTTCTTC
CASSISSFDYEQFF
>.|.|TRBJ2-7|TRBV28
TGTGCCAGCAGTTCAATCAATCAAGACTACGAGCAGTACTTC
CASSSINQDYEQYF
>.|.|TRBJ2-7|TRBV27
TGTGCCAGCAGTTTAGCGGGTCCCTCCTACGAGCAGTACTTC
CASSLAGPSYEQYF
>TRBD1|.|TRBJ1-4|TRBV9
TGTGCCAGCAGCGTAGGGGTGGACAGGGGGAGAGAAAAACTGTTTTTT
CASSVGVDRGREKLFF
>.|.|TRBJ2-5|TRBV5-4
TGTGCCAGCAGCTTGGCCGAGAAGTTTCAAGAGACCCAGTACTTC
CASSLAEKFQETQYF
>.|.|TRBJ2-7|TRBV7-2
TGTGCCAGCAGCTCGGGACCCCTCCCCTACGAGCAGTACTTC
CASSSGPLPYEQYF
>.|.|TRBJ2-6|TRBV4-2
TGTGCCAGCGGCCCCCGGGGGGCCAACGTCCTGACTTTC
CASGPRGANVLTF
>TRBD2|.|TRBJ2-2|TRBV4-3
TGCGCCAGCAGCGACAGCGGGAGAGGCGGGGAGCTGTTTTTT
CASSDSGRGGELFF
>TRBD1|.|TRBJ2-2|TRBV5-1
TGCGCCAGCAGCCCCCTACCGGGACAGGGGGCGAGGGTCACCGGGGAGCTGTTTTTT
CASSPLPGQGARVTGELFF
>.|once|TRBJ1-1|TRBV28
TGTGCCAACCGAGGGTCCGAGAACACTGAAGCTTTCTTT
CANRGSENTEAFF
>.|.|TRBJ2-6|TRBV7-6
TGTGCCAGCAGCTTGCCTGGCTCTGGGGCCAACGTCCTGACTTTC
CASSLPGSGANVLTF
>.|.|TRBJ2-1|TRBV7-6
TGTGCCAGCAGCTTATATCAACGAAACAATGAGCAGTTCTTC
CASSLYQRNNEQFF
>.|.|TRBJ1-5|TRBV7-9
TGTGCCAGCAGCTTACAGGGTGATCAGCCCCAGCATTTT
CASSLQGDQPQHF
>.|.|TRBJ1-2|TRBV7-9
TGTGCCAGCAGCTTAAGTTGGGGAGACTATGGCTACACCTTC
CASSLSWGDYGYTF
>TRBD1|.|TRBJ1-2|TRBV18
TGTGCCAGCTCACCGAACACAGGGGAAGGCTACACCTTC
CASSPNTGEGYTF
>.|.|TRBJ1-3|TRBV7-2
TGTGCCAGCACCTCTCACGTTTCTGGAAACACCATATATTTT
CASTSHVSGNTIYF
>.|.|TRBJ1-2|TRBV4-1
TGCGCCAGCAGCCAGGGACCCAAGCATGGAGTCTATGGCTACACCTTC
CASSQGPKHGVYGYTF
>TRBD1|once|TRBJ2-5|TRBV5-6
TGTGCCAGCAGCTGGACAGGGGCACCAAGGAGGGGGTACTTC
CASSWTGAPRRGYF
>.|.|TRBJ1-1|TRBV15
TGTGCCACCAGCAGAGATCAACGGGGTGGGGCTGAAGCTTTCTTT
CATSRDQRGGAEAFF
>.|.|TRBJ2-7|TRBV5-4
TGTGCCAGCAGCCCCGCGGCAGGGAGGGAGCAGTACTTC
CASSPAAGREQYF
>.|once|TRBJ1-2|TRBV6-4
TGTGCCAGCAGTAAACACTATGGCTACACCTTC
CASSKHYGYTF
>.|.|TRBJ2-7|TRBV2
TGTGCCAGCAGTTCTGGGACAACAGGACCGACTAACCCCTACGAGCAGTACTTC
CASSSGTTGPTNPYEQYF
>.|.|TRBJ1-1|TRBV9
TGTGCCAGCAGCGTACAGGAGGGAATGAACACTGAAGCTTTCTTT
CASSVQEGMNTEAFF
>.|.|TRBJ2-1|TRBV4-2
TGTGCCAGCAGGCCTAGCGACCGCTCCTACAATGAGCAGTTCTTC
CASRPSDRSYNEQFF
>TRBD2|.|TRBJ2-1|TRBV10-3
TGTGCCATCAGTAGGACTAGCGGAAACAATGAGCAGTTCTTC
CAISRTSGNNEQFF
>.|.|TRBJ1-5|TRBV5-1
TGCGCCAGCAGCTTGGGGACGGTTAGCAATCAGCCCCAGCATTTT
CASSLGTVSNQPQHF
>.|.|TRBJ2-7|TRBV19
TGTGCCAGTAGTGTGGTTAGCGGATTCAGCTCCTACGAGCAGTACTTC
CASSVVSGFSSYEQYF
>TRBD2|once|TRBJ2-5|TRBV7-6
TGTGCCAGCAGCAATTTAGCGGGAGGGCGAGAGACCCAGTACTTC
CASSNLAGGRETQYF
>.|.|TRBJ2-5|TRBV5-1
TGCGCCAGCAGCTTGGGAAGCTTGGGGTTCGAGACCCAGTACTTC
CASSLGSLGFETQYF
>.|.|TRBJ2-3|TRBV5-1
TGCGCCAGCAGCTACACAGGCACAGATACGCAGTATTTT
CASSYTGTDTQYF
>TRBD1|.|TRBJ2-7|TRBV7-9
TGTGCCAGCAGCCTCGGACAGGTCAATTACGAGCAGTACTTC
CASSLGQVNYEQYF